This TCR beta chain derives from a study of response to subunit inactivated influenza vaccine (dated by TCRdb to the late 2010s). General notes on the study: Deep quantitative T cell receptor repertoire profiling was used in the study to track responses to a trivalent subunit inactivated influenza vaccine. Results the study describes overall, beyond this receptor: The authors proposed that each seasonal influenza vaccination may bring in only a limited number of new T cells.

In the germline V gene (reference sequence), CDR1 corresponds to DFQATT and CDR2 to SNEGSKA. V is shortened by 6 bases, J by 4 bases, and the region joining them spans 15 bases. There are 13 amino acids in the CDR3, from cysteine to phenylalanine inclusive. The only DNA kept is the CDR3, 39 bases in frame from the first base. The method behind the library was RT-PCR. The sequencing machine was an Illumina HiSeq 2500. TCRdb reprocessing: public reads trimmed at Q25 with fastp, clones called with MiXCR, in-frame beta chains kept. Records with the same CDR3 protein are collapsed into one entry carrying the most frequent genes and DNA. A total of 400,000 to 650,000 distinct CDR3 sequences appear in this sample, more than 7% of them only once. In total, the top ten clones hold about an eighth of the sample. As for this clonotype: Its antigen is not yet known. Base qualities are not at hand, and no much larger clone is one base apart.

Rearrangement joined TRBV20-1 to TRBJ2-5; there is no confident call for the D gene. The TCR comes from a man aged 45-69 years who received an inactivated influenza vaccine. Donor details come from another sample of the same person, matched by shared clones. Sample: PBMCs from blood, taken roughly 24 months after vaccination. CDR3 region: CSARIYTRETQYF. The sequenced DNA: TGCAGTGCCAGAATATACACACGAGAGACCCAGTACTTC.